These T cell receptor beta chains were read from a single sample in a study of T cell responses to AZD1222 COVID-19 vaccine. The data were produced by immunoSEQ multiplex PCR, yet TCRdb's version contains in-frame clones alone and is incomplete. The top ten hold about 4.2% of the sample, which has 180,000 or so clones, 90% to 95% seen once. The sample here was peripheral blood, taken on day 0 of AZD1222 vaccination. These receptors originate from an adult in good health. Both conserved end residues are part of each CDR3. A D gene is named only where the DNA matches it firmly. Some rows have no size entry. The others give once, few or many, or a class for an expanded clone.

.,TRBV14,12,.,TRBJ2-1,CASSLGPQEQFF,TGTGCCAGCAGCCTTGGACCTCAGGAGCAGTTCTTC
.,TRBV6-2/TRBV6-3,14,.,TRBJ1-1,CASSYRGFNTEAFF,TGTGCCAGCAGTTACAGGGGGTTTAACACTGAAGCTTTCTTT
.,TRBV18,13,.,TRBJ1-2,CASSPRDTDGYTF,TGTGCCAGCTCACCCCGGGACACGGATGGCTACACCTTC
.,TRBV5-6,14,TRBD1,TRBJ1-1,CASSVRDRNTEAFF,TGTGCCAGCAGCGTCCGGGACAGGAACACTGAAGCTTTCTTT
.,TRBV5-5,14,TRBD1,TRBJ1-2,CASSSRTGSDGYTF,TGTGCCAGCAGCTCCCGGACAGGCTCGGATGGCTACACCTTC
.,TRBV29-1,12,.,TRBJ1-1,CSVETGRPEAFF,TGCAGCGTTGAAACAGGGCGGCCTGAAGCTTTCTTT
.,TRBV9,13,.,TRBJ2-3,CASSVVLLDTQYF,TGTGCCAGCAGCGTAGTTCTATTAGATACGCAGTATTTT
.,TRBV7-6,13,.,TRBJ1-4,CASSTQTGEKLFF,TGTGCCAGCAGCACGCAGACCGGGGAAAAACTGTTTTTT
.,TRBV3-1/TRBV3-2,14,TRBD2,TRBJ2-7,CASSQVGAGAEQYF,TGTGCCAGCAGCCAAGTTGGAGCGGGAGCCGAGCAGTACTTC
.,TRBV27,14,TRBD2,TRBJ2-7,CASSERDTYSEQYF,TGTGCCAGCAGCGAGCGGGATACCTACTCCGAGCAGTACTTC
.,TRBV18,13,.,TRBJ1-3,CASSPASGNTIYF,TGTGCCAGCTCACCAGCCTCTGGAAACACCATATATTTT
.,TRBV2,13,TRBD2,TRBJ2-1,CASAGGTYNEQFF,TGTGCCAGCGCGGGGGGAACCTACAATGAGCAGTTCTTC
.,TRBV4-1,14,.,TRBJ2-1,CASRPTGLINEQFF,TGCGCCAGCAGGCCGACCGGACTGATCAATGAGCAGTTCTTC
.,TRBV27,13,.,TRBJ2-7,CASSLSGNYEQYF,TGTGCCAGCAGTTTATCGGGGAACTACGAGCAGTACTTC
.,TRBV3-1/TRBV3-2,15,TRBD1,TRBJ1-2,CASSQPGTGVEGYTF,TGTGCCAGCAGCCAACCCGGGACAGGGGTTGAGGGCTACACCTTC
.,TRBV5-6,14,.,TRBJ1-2,CASSLDTPNYGYTF,TGTGCCAGCAGCCTAGACACTCCTAACTATGGCTACACCTTC
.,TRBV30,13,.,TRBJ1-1,CAWHGTLGFEAFF,TGTGCCTGGCATGGGACACTGGGATTCGAAGCTTTCTTT
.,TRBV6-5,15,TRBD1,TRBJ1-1,CASRNRDRVNTEAFF,TGTGCCAGCAGAAACCGGGACAGGGTGAACACTGAAGCTTTCTTT
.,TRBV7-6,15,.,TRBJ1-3,CASSLNAYSGNTIYF,TGTGCCAGCAGCTTAAACGCCTACTCTGGAAACACCATATATTTT
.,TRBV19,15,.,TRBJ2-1,CASSPGLGWVSEQFF,TGTGCCAGTAGTCCTGGGCTTGGATGGGTGAGTGAGCAGTTCTTC
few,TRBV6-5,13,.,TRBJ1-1,CASSYEGYTEAFF,TGTGCCAGCAGTTACGAGGGTTACACTGAAGCTTTCTTT
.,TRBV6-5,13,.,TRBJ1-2,CASSTRDNYGYTF,TGTGCCAGCAGTACCCGGGACAACTATGGCTACACCTTC
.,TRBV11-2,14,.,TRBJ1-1,CASSFGQFNTEAFF,TGTGCCAGCAGCTTCGGACAGTTTAACACTGAAGCTTTCTTT
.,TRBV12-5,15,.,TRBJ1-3,CASGPDSLLRNTIYF,TGTGCTAGTGGCCCTGACAGTCTCTTAAGAAACACCATATATTTT
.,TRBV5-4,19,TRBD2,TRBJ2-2,CASSPGLAQASGYTGELFF,TGTGCCAGCAGTCCCGGACTAGCGCAAGCCTCGGGGTACACCGGGGAGCTGTTTTTT
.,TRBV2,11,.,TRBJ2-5,CASGVQETQYF,TGTGCCAGCGGGGTACAAGAGACCCAGTACTTC
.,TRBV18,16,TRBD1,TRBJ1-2,CASSPGKGANNYGYTF,TGTGCCAGCTCACCAGGGAAGGGGGCCAATAACTATGGCTACACCTTC
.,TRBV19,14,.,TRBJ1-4,CASSTGGRGEKLFF,TGTGCCAGTAGTACGGGTGGGAGGGGTGAAAAACTGTTTTTT
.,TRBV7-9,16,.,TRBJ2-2,CASSSVAGLNTGELFF,TGTGCCAGCAGCTCCGTCGCAGGGCTAAACACCGGGGAGCTGTTTTTT
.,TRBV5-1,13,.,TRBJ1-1,CASSLARPTEAFF,TGCGCCAGCAGCTTGGCCAGGCCCACTGAAGCTTTCTTT
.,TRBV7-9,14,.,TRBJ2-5,CASSRPPGEETQYF,TGTGCCAGCAGCCGCCCTCCTGGGGAAGAGACCCAGTACTTC
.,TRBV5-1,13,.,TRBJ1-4,CASSFEGGEKLFF,TGCGCCAGCAGCTTCGAGGGGGGTGAAAAACTGTTTTTT
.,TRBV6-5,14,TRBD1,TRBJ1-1,CASTPTGAYTEAFF,TGTGCCAGCACCCCGACAGGGGCGTACACTGAAGCTTTCTTT
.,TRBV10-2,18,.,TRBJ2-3,CASRGPLPDTRHTDTQYF,TGCGCCAGCAGGGGACCATTACCGGACACGAGACACACAGATACGCAGTATTTT
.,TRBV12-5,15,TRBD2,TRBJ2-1,CASERGLGNNGEQFF,TGTGCTAGTGAGCGGGGACTAGGGAATAACGGCGAGCAGTTCTTC
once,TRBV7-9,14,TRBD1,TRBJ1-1,CASSPLTGGTEAFF,TGTGCCAGCAGCCCTTTGACAGGGGGTACTGAAGCTTTCTTT
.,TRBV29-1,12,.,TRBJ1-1,CSVEEGYTEAFF,TGCAGCGTTGAAGAGGGATACACTGAAGCTTTCTTT
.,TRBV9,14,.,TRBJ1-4,CASSVAGTNEKLFF,TGTGCCAGCAGCGTAGCCGGGACTAATGAAAAACTGTTTTTT
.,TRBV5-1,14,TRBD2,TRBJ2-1,CVSQASGSYNEQFF,TGCGTCTCCCAGGCTAGCGGGAGCTACAATGAGCAGTTCTTC
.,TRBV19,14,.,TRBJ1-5,CASTPVYSNQPQHF,TGTGCCAGTACTCCAGTGTATAGCAATCAGCCCCAGCATTTT
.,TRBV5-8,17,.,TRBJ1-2,CASSEGTTVGSNYGYTF,TGTGCCAGCAGCGAAGGGACAACAGTTGGTTCTAACTATGGCTACACCTTC
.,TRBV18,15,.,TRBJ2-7,CASSLSEGKNYEQYF,TGTGCCAGCTCACTTTCGGAGGGGAAAAACTACGAGCAGTACTTC
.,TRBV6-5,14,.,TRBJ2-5,CASSYGTSLGTQYF,TGTGCCAGCAGTTACGGGACATCCCTGGGGACCCAGTACTTC
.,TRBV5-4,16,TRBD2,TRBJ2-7,CASSTGLAGGAYEQYF,TGTGCCAGCAGCACGGGACTAGCGGGGGGTGCCTACGAGCAGTACTTC
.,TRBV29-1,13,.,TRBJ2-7,CSVVAGSRYEQYF,TGCAGCGTTGTGGCAGGGTCAAGGTACGAGCAGTACTTC
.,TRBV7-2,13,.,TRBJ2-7,CASSLLANPWQYF,TGTGCCAGCAGCCTCCTGGCGAACCCGTGGCAGTACTTC
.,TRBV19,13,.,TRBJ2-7,CASRGGTVNEQYF,TGTGCCAGCCGGGGGGGGACAGTGAACGAGCAGTACTTC
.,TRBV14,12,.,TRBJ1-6,CASSQKPPTLHF,TGTGCCAGCAGCCAAAAGCCCCCAACCCTCCACTTT
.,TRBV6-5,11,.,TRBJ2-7,CASSGADEQYF,TGTGCCAGCAGCGGAGCGGACGAGCAGTACTTC
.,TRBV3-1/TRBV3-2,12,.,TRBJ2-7,CASSQLSYEQYF,TGTGCCAGCAGCCAGCTGTCCTACGAGCAGTACTTC
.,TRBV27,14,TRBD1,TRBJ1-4,CASRLQGTNEKLFF,TGTGCCAGCCGGCTACAGGGGACTAATGAAAAACTGTTTTTT
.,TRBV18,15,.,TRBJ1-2,CASSPNLQGGYGYTF,TGTGCCAGCTCACCGAATCTCCAGGGCGGCTATGGCTACACCTTC
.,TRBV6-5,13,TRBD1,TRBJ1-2,CASSHGQGDGYTF,TGTGCCAGCAGCCACGGACAGGGCGATGGCTACACCTTC